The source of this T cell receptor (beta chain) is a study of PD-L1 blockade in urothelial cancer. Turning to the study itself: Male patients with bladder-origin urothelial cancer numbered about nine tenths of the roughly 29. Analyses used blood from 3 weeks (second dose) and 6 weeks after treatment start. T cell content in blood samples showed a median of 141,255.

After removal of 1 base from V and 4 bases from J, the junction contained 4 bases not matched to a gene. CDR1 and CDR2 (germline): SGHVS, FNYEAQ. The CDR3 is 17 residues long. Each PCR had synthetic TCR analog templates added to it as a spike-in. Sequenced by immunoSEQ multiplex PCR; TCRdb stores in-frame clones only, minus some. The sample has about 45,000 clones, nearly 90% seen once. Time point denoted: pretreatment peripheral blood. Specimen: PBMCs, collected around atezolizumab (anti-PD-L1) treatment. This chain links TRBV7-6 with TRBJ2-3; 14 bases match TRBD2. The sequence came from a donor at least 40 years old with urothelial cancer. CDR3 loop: CASSLGGTSGSSDTQYF. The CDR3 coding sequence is TGTGCCAGCAGCTTAGGTGGGACTAGCGGGAGCTCAGATACGCAGTATTTT.